The sample holds one count of the clone carrying this T cell receptor (beta chain). The target antigen is unknown. This entry is derived from a study of cytomegalovirus exposure and HLA in healthy donors. Study-level information: Later analysis reported that the approximately 110 validation repertoires shared the platform of the roughly 670 first-cohort repertoires. Whole-study results and caveats: Using the classifier, cytomegalovirus status was reportedly diagnosed with high specificity and sensitivity. About 150 TCR beta chains were listed as cytomegalovirus-associated. A few chains linked to CMV were shown in vitro to be specific for CMV antigens.

The CDR3 totals 16 residues. V was cut by 1 base and J by 3 bases, with 16 bases left in between. CDR1 is LNHDA and CDR2 is SQIVND in the germline V gene (reference sequence). Repertoires were generated with immunoSEQ multiplex PCR, while TCRdb's copy carries only in-frame clones and drops some. The sample contains some 120,000 clones, around nine tenths of which appear only once. Sequencing was carried out using PBMCs. The chain joins TRBV19 to TRBJ2-7; perhaps TRBD1 as D (5 bases). This clonotype originated in a woman under 30 in good health and CMV-seronegative. The CDR3 region is CASSIAWQGWNYEQYF. DNA of the CDR3: TGTGCCAGTAGTATAGCCTGGCAGGGTTGGAACTACGAGCAGTACTTC. The full variable domain, completed using reference TRBV19 and TRBJ2-7, is DGGITQSPKYLFRKEGQNVTLSCEQNLNHDAMYWYRQDPGQGLRLIYYSQIVNDFQKGDIAEGYSVSREKKESFPLTVTSAQKNPTAFYLCASSIAWQGWNYEQYFGPGTRLTVT.